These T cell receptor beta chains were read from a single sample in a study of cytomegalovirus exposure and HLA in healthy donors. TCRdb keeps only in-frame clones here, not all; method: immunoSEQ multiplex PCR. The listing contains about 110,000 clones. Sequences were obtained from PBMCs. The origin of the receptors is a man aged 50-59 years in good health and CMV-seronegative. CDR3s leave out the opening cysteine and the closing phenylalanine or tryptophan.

CDR3aa: ASSLIHSGGNNEQF
j_gene: TRBJ2-1
v_gene: TRBV5-6

CDR3aa: ASSPASYNEQF
j_gene: TRBJ2-1
v_gene: TRBV18

CDR3aa: ASSRKSGTSSYEQY
j_gene: TRBJ2-7
v_gene: TRBV19

CDR3aa: ASSLDVATDTQY
j_gene: TRBJ2-3
v_gene: TRBV5-4

CDR3aa: ASSMSGTSYEQY
j_gene: TRBJ2-7
v_gene: TRBV19

CDR3aa: SVELEGRGYT
j_gene: TRBJ1-2
v_gene: TRBV29-1

CDR3aa: ASSLVRGSYGYT
j_gene: TRBJ1-2
v_gene: TRBV11-2

CDR3aa: ASSLSPMSTEAF
j_gene: TRBJ1-1
v_gene: TRBV6-1

CDR3aa: ASSGDSVGTNEKLF
j_gene: TRBJ1-4
v_gene: TRBV5-4

CDR3aa: ASSLDSNTGELF
j_gene: TRBJ2-2
v_gene: TRBV11-3

CDR3aa: ASSPSTGNSFDSQPQH
j_gene: TRBJ1-5
v_gene: TRBV18

CDR3aa: ASSPPLGQGNTEAF
j_gene: TRBJ1-1
v_gene: TRBV18

CDR3aa: ASSLGIGAGSY
j_gene: TRBJ2-7
v_gene: TRBV7-8

CDR3aa: ASNAGTTGANVLT
j_gene: TRBJ2-6
v_gene: TRBV5-4

CDR3aa: ASSPWDAGSDEQF
j_gene: TRBJ2-1
v_gene: TRBV9

CDR3aa: ASSQGRGQLNSPLH
j_gene: TRBJ1-6
v_gene: TRBV4-3

CDR3aa: ASREAGGNYGYT
j_gene: TRBJ1-2
v_gene: TRBV5-1

CDR3aa: ASSVGQGHNSPLH
j_gene: TRBJ1-6
v_gene: TRBV25-1

CDR3aa: ASSLRQEVDEKLF
j_gene: TRBJ1-4
v_gene: TRBV13

CDR3aa: ASSQGQGVEQY
j_gene: TRBJ2-7
v_gene: TRBV5-1

CDR3aa: ASTEWDRGFQPQH
j_gene: TRBJ1-5
v_gene: TRBV6-1

CDR3aa: ASSLVPGQGFTDTQY
j_gene: TRBJ2-3
v_gene: TRBV5-1

CDR3aa: ATSKRQTNTGELF
j_gene: TRBJ2-2
v_gene: TRBV11-3

CDR3aa: ASNAADRGSYGYT
j_gene: TRBJ1-2
v_gene: TRBV28

CDR3aa: ASSSPSGGNTEAF
j_gene: TRBJ1-1
v_gene: TRBV27

CDR3aa: ASSHGGDRGGTEAF
j_gene: TRBJ1-1
v_gene: TRBV11-1

CDR3aa: ASSLQGIGNTEAF
j_gene: TRBJ1-1
v_gene: TRBV4-3

CDR3aa: ASSTGSSFYGYT
j_gene: TRBJ1-2
v_gene: TRBV28

CDR3aa: ASSVHPAGTEAF
j_gene: TRBJ1-1
v_gene: TRBV9

CDR3aa: ASSLAGQGLSGELF
j_gene: TRBJ2-2
v_gene: TRBV27

CDR3aa: ASSPVTGDYEQY
j_gene: TRBJ2-7
v_gene: TRBV18

CDR3aa: ASSITGTGAYEQY
j_gene: TRBJ2-7
v_gene: TRBV27

CDR3aa: ASARGPGEKLF
j_gene: TRBJ1-4
v_gene: TRBV19